A single sample gave rise to the 29 T cell receptor beta chains below, sequenced in a study of B cell selection in AIRE deficiency. Conventional CD4 T cells were sorted as CD4+CD127+ cells. Some clones are missing from TCRdb's copy, which holds only in-frame ones; the method was immunoSEQ multiplex PCR. The sample includes about 27,000 clones, roughly 95% of them seen just once. Sequencing was carried out using CD4+CD127+ conventional T cells sorted from PBMCs. The receptor set was obtained from a human donor in good health.

In DNA, the CDR3 is TGCGCCAGCAGCTTCGAGACAGCGGTCGGGAATGAGCAGTTCTTC. Translated: CASSFETAVGNEQFF. The chain links TRBV5-1 to TRBJ2-1; D may correspond to TRBD1 or TRBD2 (5 bases each). V lost 2 bases to trimming and J lost 7 bases, with 16 bases between them. Germline lookup yields CDR1 SGHRS and CDR2 YFSETQ. The length of the CDR3 is 15 residues.

The rearrangement uses TRBV6-5 and TRBJ2-7; 8 nucleotides align to TRBD1. J lost 2 bases, V lost 6 bases, and 6 bases had no gene match. CDR3 length: 14 amino acids. Looked up from germline, CDR1 is MNHEY and CDR2 is SVGAGI. The CDR3 sequence is CASSTGQGTYEQYF. Here the CDR3 DNA reads TGTGCCAGCAGCACCGGACAGGGAACCTACGAGCAGTACTTC.

The chain combines TRBV6-5 with TRBJ1-5, with a tentative D call TRBD1 (5 bases). The CDR3 covers 14 residues. Germline V CDR1 and CDR2: MNHEY, SVGAGI. Trimming removed 2 bases at V and 5 bases at J, with 10 bases between. The CDR3: CASSYVDIHQPQHF. The CDR3 nucleotides read TGTGCCAGCAGTTACGTGGACATCCATCAGCCCCAGCATTTT.

This clone was observed once. The chain couples TRBV19 to TRBJ1-2; 8 bases map to TRBD1. CDR3 length: 16 residues. Germline V CDR1 and CDR2: LNHDA, SQIVND (reference sequence). V shed 3 bases, J shed 3 bases, and the junction held 9 bases outside the gene matches. The CDR3 region is CASSMGTGVFDYGYTF. CDR3 coding DNA: TGTGCCAGTAGTATGGGGACAGGCGTTTTTGACTATGGCTACACCTTC.

In its sample, this clone was seen a few times. The genes are TRBV6-1 and TRBJ2-7, with a tentative D call TRBD1 (5 bases). CDR1 and CDR2 (germline): MNHNS, SASEGT. This CDR3 contains 15 residues. V lost 1 base and J lost 3, with 13 bases in between. The CDR3 DNA is TGTGCCAGCAGTGAAGAATGGCTGGGGCACTACGAGCAGTACTTC. It codes for CASSEEWLGHYEQYF.

The CDR3 protein is CASSRWQASSGANVLTF. The CDR3 nucleotides are TGTGCCAGTAGTCGATGGCAGGCCTCCTCTGGGGCCAACGTCCTGACTTTC. The chain joins TRBV19 to TRBJ2-6; D remains ambiguous. V was shortened by 5 bases and J by 0 bases, with 14 bases between the two germline ends. The length of the CDR3 is 17 residues. Germline V CDR1 and CDR2: LNHDA, SQIVND (reference sequence).

Here the CDR3 DNA reads TGTGCCAGCAGTGATAAGGGGCTCCTTTCGAAAAATGGCTACACCTTC. Protein product: CASSDKGLLSKNGYTF. This sequence joins TRBV2 and TRBJ1-2, with a tentative D call TRBD1 (5 bases). Trimming took off 3 bases at V and 6 bases at J, with 20 bases between the two ends. Germline V gene sequence: CDR1 SNHLY, CDR2 FYNNEI. The CDR3 runs to 16 residues.

The rearrangement joins TRBV11-2 to TRBJ2-7; the D gene could be TRBD1 or TRBD2 (7 bases each). Germline V gives CDR1 SGHAT, CDR2 FQNNGV. With 1 base removed from V and 5 bases from J, the gap between germline ends came to 12 bases. This CDR3 is 14 amino acids long. The CDR3 is CASSLGPGGDEQYF. The CDR3 bases are TGTGCCAGCAGCTTAGGTCCAGGGGGGGACGAGCAGTACTTC.

The chain carries TRBV5-6 and TRBJ2-3; 10 nucleotides align to TRBD2. The CDR3 covers 17 residues. The ends lost 0 bases at V and 1 base at J; junction bases unmatched: 5. Per germline, CDR1 SGHDT and CDR2 YYEEEE. The CDR3 loop reads CASSLGILAGGTDTQYF. The CDR3 DNA reads TGTGCCAGCAGCTTGGGAATCCTAGCGGGGGGCACAGATACGCAGTATTTT.

The rearrangement uses TRBV15 and TRBJ2-7; D possibly corresponds to TRBD2 (6 bases). The CDR3 runs to 15 residues. Germline CDR1 LNHNV, CDR2 YYDKDF (reference sequence). The V end was cut by 0 bases, the J end by 3 bases, with 12 bases between. The CDR3 region is CATSRDVGSGYEQYF. CDR3 bases: TGTGCCACCAGCAGAGATGTCGGGAGCGGCTACGAGCAGTACTTC.

The V and J genes are TRBV5-4 and TRBJ2-3; D not certain. The CDR3 has 14 residues. Trimming removed 1 base at V and 2 bases at J, with 8 bases between. CDR1 is SGHNT and CDR2 is YYREEE in the germline V gene (reference sequence). CDR3 protein: CASSLLDPTDTQYF. The CDR3 DNA is TGTGCCAGCAGCTTGCTAGACCCCACAGATACGCAGTATTTT.

The rearrangement uses TRBV9 and TRBJ2-2; D remains unclear. CDR1 is SGDLS, CDR2 YYNGEE, per germline. The CDR3 runs to 15 residues. Trimming stripped 2 bases from V and 0 bases from J, with 8 bases between. The CDR3 coding sequence is TGTGCCAGCAGCGTCGGAGTTTCGAACACCGGGGAGCTGTTTTTT. As protein: CASSVGVSNTGELFF.

The chain couples TRBV5-1 to TRBJ1-2; no clear D. This CDR3 spans 13 amino acids. Germline assignment: CDR1 SGHRS and CDR2 YFSETQ. V was clipped by 7 bases and J by 8 bases, with 18 bases between them. CDR3 coding DNA: TGCGCCAGCTCGGCCGACGGAGTTCCGGGCTACACCTTC. Translating it yields CASSADGVPGYTF.

The chain couples TRBV19 to TRBJ2-5; 8 nucleotides line up with TRBD2. This CDR3 comprises 15 residues. CDR1 is LNHDA and CDR2 is SQIVND in the germline V gene (reference sequence). V lost 7 bases, J lost 5 bases, and 12 bases stayed unmatched. CDR3 amino acids: CASMKTSAQGETQYF. The CDR3 coding sequence is TGTGCCAGTATGAAGACTAGCGCCCAAGGCGAGACCCAGTACTTC.

V gene TRBV7-9 combines with J gene TRBJ2-2; D is perhaps TRBD2 (5 bases). Germline V gene data show CDR1 as SEHNR and CDR2 as FQNEAQ (reference sequence). The CDR3 spans 16 residues. V lost 5 bases and J 1 base, leaving 14 bases between the germline ends. CDR3 residues: CASSKRVRRNTGELFF. The CDR3 DNA is TGTGCCAGCAGCAAGAGGGTCCGGCGGAACACCGGGGAGCTGTTTTTT.

The V call is TRBV12-5, the J call TRBJ1-2; maybe TRBD1 (5 bases). V was clipped by 10 bases and J by 3 bases, with 18 bases between them. Looked up from germline, CDR1 is LGHNT and CDR2 is FRNRAP. This CDR3 is built from 14 residues. In DNA, the CDR3 is TGTGCTACCGGGGCGGGGGTCGGTTACTATGGCTACACCTTC. Protein: CATGAGVGYYGYTF.

The gene calls are TRBV2 and TRBJ2-4; D possibly corresponds to TRBD1 (5 bases). CDR1 and CDR2 (germline): SNHLY, FYNNEI. The CDR3 runs to 13 residues. V was pared by 3 bases and J by 4 bases, with 7 bases between. CDR3 nucleotides: TGTGCCAGCAGTGAGGACAATAAAAACATTCAGTACTTC. This codes for CASSEDNKNIQYF.

V and J are TRBV27 and TRBJ2-5, with 9 bases that match TRBD2. With 5 bases clipped from V and 1 base from J, the junction kept 11 bases outside the gene matches. The germline V gene encodes CDR1 MNHEY and CDR2 SMNVEV (reference sequence). This CDR3 has 17 residues. CDR3 sequence reads: CASSPTRLADLQETQYF. For the CDR3, the DNA is TGTGCCAGCAGTCCGACCCGACTAGCGGACCTCCAAGAGACCCAGTACTTC.

V is TRBV9 and J is TRBJ2-3; 13 bases match TRBD2. After removal of 1 base from V and 2 bases from J, the junction contained 10 bases not matched to a gene. The germline CDR1 and CDR2 sequences are SGDLS and YYNGEE. The CDR3 runs to 19 residues. The CDR3 region has the DNA TGTGCCAGCAGCGTATTGCCAGGACTAGCGGGGGCGAACACAGATACGCAGTATTTT. This encodes CASSVLPGLAGANTDTQYF.

This clone was seen just once. This chain uses TRBV5-4 with TRBJ2-7, with D maybe TRBD2 (6 bases). The CDR3 consists of 12 residues. Germline V lookup: CDR1 SGHNT, CDR2 YYREEE (reference sequence). Trimming left V 3 bases short and J 5 bases short, with 9 bases between. The CDR3 sequence: CASSWGENEQYF. As DNA, the CDR3 is TGTGCCAGCAGCTGGGGGGAGAACGAGCAGTACTTC. Based on the CDR3 plus reference TRBV5-4 and TRBJ2-7, the full variable domain is ETGVTQSPTHLIKTRGQQVTLRCSSQSGHNTVSWYQQALGQGPQFIFQYYREEENGRGNFPPRFSGLQFPNYSSELNVNALELDDSALYLCASSWGENEQYFGPGTRLTVT.

The V gene is TRBV6-6, the J gene TRBJ1-1, with a tentative D call TRBD1 (6 bases). V was clipped by 6 bases and J by 0 bases, with 17 bases between them. This CDR3 has 16 amino acids. Germline CDR1 reads MNHNY; CDR2 reads SVGAGI (reference sequence). CDR3 in amino acids: CASRPEKGQMNTEAFF. The CDR3 DNA reads TGTGCCAGCAGACCCGAAAAGGGACAAATGAACACTGAAGCTTTCTTT.

The CDR3, as DNA: TGTGCCAGCTCACCCAATCAAGAGACCCAGTACTTC. Amino acids: CASSPNQETQYF. The chain couples TRBV18 to TRBJ2-5; D unclear. The CDR3 extends over 12 amino acids. The V gene's germline CDR1 is KGHSH and CDR2 LQKENI. V lost 3 bases and J lost 2, with 4 bases in between.

This chain connects TRBV7-9 to TRBJ1-4; 7 positions match TRBD1. Germline V gene sequence: CDR1 SEHNR, CDR2 FQNEAQ (reference sequence). This CDR3 contains 14 residues. The ends lost 4 bases at V and 4 bases at J; junction bases unmatched: 3. CDR3 nucleotides: TGTGCCAGCAGCTCCGGGACAGTTAATGAAAAACTGTTTTTT. Residues: CASSSGTVNEKLFF.

The chain uses TRBV7-8 and TRBJ2-5, with a possible D match to TRBD1 (5 bases). The CDR3 sequence is 13 residues long. Trimming left V 3 bases short and J 4 bases short, with 9 bases between. CDR1 is SGHVS and CDR2 is FQNEAQ in the germline V gene. The CDR3 bases are TGTGCCAGCAGCTTTAAAGGGGTAGAGACCCAGTACTTC. Translated: CASSFKGVETQYF.

This sequence joins TRBV4-2 and TRBJ1-3; a possible D gene is TRBD1 (5 bases). Trimming pared 0 bases from V and 0 bases from J, leaving 12 bases between. The germline CDR1 and CDR2 sequences are LGHNA and YNFKEQ. This CDR3 is 17 amino acids long. CDR3 in DNA: TGTGCCAGCAGCCAAGATCGGGGCAGCAACTCTGGAAACACCATATATTTT. Translated: CASSQDRGSNSGNTIYF.

This clone occurred once. This sequence joins TRBV29-1 and TRBJ2-7, with 9 bases that match TRBD1. The germline V gene encodes CDR1 SQVTM and CDR2 ANQGSEA. Trimming cost V 7 bases and J 4 bases; bases outside gene matches: 5. This CDR3 region has 12 residues. CDR3 loop: CSARTGAYEQYF. CDR3 DNA: TGCAGCGCCAGGACAGGGGCGTACGAGCAGTACTTC.

The chain combines TRBV4-3 with TRBJ1-2; 7 nucleotides line up with TRBD1. CDR3 length: 15 residues. Germline V gene sequence: CDR1 LGHNA, CDR2 YSLEER. Germline trimming cut 4 bases from V and 7 bases from J; bases unmatched to any gene: 12. CDR3 nucleotide sequence: TGCGCCAGCAGCCGAGGACAGGTTTCTGGGGTTGGCTACACCTTC. Protein: CASSRGQVSGVGYTF.

CDR3 nucleotide sequence: TGTGCCAGCTCACCCAGGGGGCCCAACTTCGGGAACACTGAAGCTTTCTTT. This codes for CASSPRGPNFGNTEAFF. The chain joins TRBV18 to TRBJ1-1; 8 bases match TRBD1. Germline V lookup: CDR1 KGHSH, CDR2 LQKENI. This CDR3 spans 17 amino acids. The junction had 10 bases not matched to a gene; V was cut back by 3 bases and J by 1 base.

V and J are TRBV6-5 and TRBJ2-3; 9 bases map to TRBD1. Unmatched junction bases numbered 4, after V lost 5 bases and J lost 4 bases. This CDR3 has 14 amino acids. Germline CDR1 reads MNHEY; CDR2 reads SVGAGI. The CDR3 DNA reads as TGTGCCAGCAGTACTACAGGGGGCGCAGATACGCAGTATTTT. It translates to CASSTTGGADTQYF.